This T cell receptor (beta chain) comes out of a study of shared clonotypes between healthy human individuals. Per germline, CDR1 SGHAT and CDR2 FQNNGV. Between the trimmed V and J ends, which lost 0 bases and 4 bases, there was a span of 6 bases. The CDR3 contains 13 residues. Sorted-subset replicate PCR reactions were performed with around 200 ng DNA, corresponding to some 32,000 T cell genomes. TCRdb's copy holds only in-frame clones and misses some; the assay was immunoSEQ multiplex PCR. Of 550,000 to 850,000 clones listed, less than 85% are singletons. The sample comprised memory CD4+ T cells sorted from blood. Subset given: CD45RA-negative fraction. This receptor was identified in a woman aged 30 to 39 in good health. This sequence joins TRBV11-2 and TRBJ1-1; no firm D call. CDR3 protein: CASSLDGSTEAFF. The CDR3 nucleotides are TGTGCCAGCAGCTTAGACGGTAGCACTGAAGCTTTCTTT.